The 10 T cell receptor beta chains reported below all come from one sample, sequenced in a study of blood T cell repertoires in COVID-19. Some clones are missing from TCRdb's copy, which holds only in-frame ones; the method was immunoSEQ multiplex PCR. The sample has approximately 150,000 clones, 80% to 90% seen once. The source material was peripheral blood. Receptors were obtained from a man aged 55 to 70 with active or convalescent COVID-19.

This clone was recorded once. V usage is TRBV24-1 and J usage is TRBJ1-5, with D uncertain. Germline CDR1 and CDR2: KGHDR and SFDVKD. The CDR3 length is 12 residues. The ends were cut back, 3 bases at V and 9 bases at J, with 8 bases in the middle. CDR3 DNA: TGTGCCACCAGTGATCCTTCGGGGCCCCAGCATTTT. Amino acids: CATSDPSGPQHF.

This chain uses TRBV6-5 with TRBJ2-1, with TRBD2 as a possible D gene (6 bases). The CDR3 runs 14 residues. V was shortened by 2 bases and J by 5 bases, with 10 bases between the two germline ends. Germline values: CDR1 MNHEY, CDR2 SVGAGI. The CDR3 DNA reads TGTGCCAGCAGTTACGGCGGGGTTAACAATGAGCAGTTCTTC. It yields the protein CASSYGGVNNEQFF.

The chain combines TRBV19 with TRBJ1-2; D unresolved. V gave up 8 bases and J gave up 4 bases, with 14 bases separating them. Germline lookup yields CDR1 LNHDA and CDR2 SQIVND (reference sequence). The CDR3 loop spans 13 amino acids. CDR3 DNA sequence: TGTGCCAGTTCGGCCCAGGCCGGCTATGGCTACACCTTC. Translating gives CASSAQAGYGYTF.

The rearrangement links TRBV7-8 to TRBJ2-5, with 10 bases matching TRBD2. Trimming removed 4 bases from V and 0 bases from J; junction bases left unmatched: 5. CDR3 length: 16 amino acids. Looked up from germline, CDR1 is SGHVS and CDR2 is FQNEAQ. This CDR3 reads CASSSSGLAYQETQYF. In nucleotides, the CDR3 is TGTGCCAGCAGCTCGTCGGGACTAGCGTACCAAGAGACCCAGTACTTC.

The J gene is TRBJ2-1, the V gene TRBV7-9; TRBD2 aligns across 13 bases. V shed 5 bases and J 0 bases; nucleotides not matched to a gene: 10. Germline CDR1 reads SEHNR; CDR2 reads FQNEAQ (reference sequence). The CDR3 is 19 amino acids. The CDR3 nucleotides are TGTGCCAGCAGCGCCTCATCGGGACTAGCGGGAAGCTCCTACAATGAGCAGTTCTTC. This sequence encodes CASSASSGLAGSSYNEQFF.

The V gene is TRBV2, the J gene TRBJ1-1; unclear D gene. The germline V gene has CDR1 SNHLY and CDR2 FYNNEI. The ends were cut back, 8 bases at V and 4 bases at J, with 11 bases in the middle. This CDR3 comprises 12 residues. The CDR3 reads CASGLMLTEAFF. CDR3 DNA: TGTGCCAGCGGACTGATGCTCACTGAAGCTTTCTTT.

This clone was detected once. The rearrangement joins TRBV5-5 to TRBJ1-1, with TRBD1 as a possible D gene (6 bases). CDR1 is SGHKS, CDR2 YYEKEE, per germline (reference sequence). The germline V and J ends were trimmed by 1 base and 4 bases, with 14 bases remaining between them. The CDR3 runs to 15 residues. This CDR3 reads CASSLSSGASTEAFF. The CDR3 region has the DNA TGTGCCAGCAGCTTGTCTTCAGGGGCTAGCACTGAAGCTTTCTTT. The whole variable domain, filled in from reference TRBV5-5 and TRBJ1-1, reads DAGVTQSPTHLIKTRGQQVTLRCSPISGHKSVSWYQQVLGQGPQFIFQYYEKEERGRGNFPDRFSARQFPNYSSELNVNALLLGDSALYLCASSLSSGASTEAFFGQGTRLTVV.

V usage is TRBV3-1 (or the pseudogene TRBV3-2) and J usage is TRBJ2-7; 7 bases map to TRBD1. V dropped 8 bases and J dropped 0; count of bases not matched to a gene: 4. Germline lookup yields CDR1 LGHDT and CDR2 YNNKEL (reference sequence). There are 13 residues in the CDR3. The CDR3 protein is CASSQGSSYEQYF. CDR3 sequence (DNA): TGTGCCAGCTCACAGGGGAGCTCCTACGAGCAGTACTTC.

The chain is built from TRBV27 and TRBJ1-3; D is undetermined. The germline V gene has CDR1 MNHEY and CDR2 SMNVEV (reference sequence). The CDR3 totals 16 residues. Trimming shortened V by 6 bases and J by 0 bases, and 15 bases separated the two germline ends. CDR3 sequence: CASSLTAEFSGNTIYF. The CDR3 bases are TGTGCCAGCAGCCTTACCGCAGAATTCTCTGGAAACACCATATATTTT.

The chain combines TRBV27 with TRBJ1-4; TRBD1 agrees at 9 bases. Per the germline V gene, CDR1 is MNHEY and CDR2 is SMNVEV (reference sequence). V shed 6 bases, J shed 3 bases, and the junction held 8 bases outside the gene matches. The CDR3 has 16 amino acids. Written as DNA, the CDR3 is TGTGCCAGCAGACATGGACAGGGGCCCTCTAATGAAAAACTGTTTTTT. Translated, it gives CASRHGQGPSNEKLFF.